The 3 T cell receptor beta chains below come from one sample, sequenced in a study of T cells after yellow fever vaccination. Via MiXCR, TCRdb re-called the 5' RACE reads, giving one row per CDR3 protein. The sample has about 300,000 distinct CDR3 sequences, 7.5% to 9.5% seen once. Sequenced here: CD4+ T cells sorted from PBMCs, sampled 5 days after the yellow fever booster vaccination. All receptors derive from a man younger than 35 who received the YFV17D yellow fever vaccine.

This clonotype was observed a handful of times. V usage is TRBV23-1 and J usage is TRBJ1-5, with D possibly matching TRBD1 (6 bases). TRBV23-1 is labeled an ORF, and its function is uncertain. Trimming stripped 8 bases from V and 4 bases from J, with 21 bases between. This CDR3 comprises 16 residues. The CDR3 DNA follows: TGCGCCAGCTTAACCTTCACAGGGAATTTGAATCAGCCCCAGCATTTT. This sequence encodes CASLTFTGNLNQPQHF.

This clonotype was seen a handful of times. This chain joins TRBV3-1 and TRBJ2-5; tentatively, D is TRBD1 or TRBD2 (5 bases each). CDR1 is LGHDT, CDR2 YNNKEL, per germline (reference sequence). CDR3 length: 14 residues. The germline V and J ends were trimmed by 5 bases and 2 bases, with 12 bases remaining between them. The CDR3 sequence: CASSTSGAQETQYF. In DNA, the CDR3 is TGTGCCAGCAGCACCTCCGGGGCTCAAGAGACCCAGTACTTC.

This clonotype showed up just a few times. The rearrangement links TRBV7-8 to TRBJ1-6; D not certain. This CDR3 is built from 14 residues. Trimming removed 1 base from V and 11 bases from J, with 12 bases in between. Looked up from germline, CDR1 is SGHVS and CDR2 is FQNEAQ. The CDR3 nucleotides are TGTGCCAGCAGCTTAGAGGGCTCTCTGGCACCCCTCCACTTT. Its protein product is CASSLEGSLAPLHF.